What follows are 4 T cell receptor beta chains derived from one specimen sequenced in a study of T cells after yellow fever vaccination. A single record per CDR3 protein comes from TCRdb applying MiXCR to the 5' RACE reads. Of 300,000 to 400,000 distinct CDR3 sequences detected, about 12% appear once; the ten largest clones hold 3% to 4%. Specimen: CD4+ T cells sorted from PBMCs, collected 15 days after the yellow fever booster vaccination. The receptors were gathered from a man aged 18 to 30 who received the YFV17D yellow fever vaccine.

This clonotype was detected only a few times. V is TRBV7-6 and J is TRBJ1-3; D remains ambiguous. Trimming pared 4 bases from V and 0 bases from J, leaving 10 bases between. Germline values: CDR1 SGHVS, CDR2 FNYEAQ. The CDR3 runs to 15 residues. The DNA of the CDR3 is TGTGCCAGCAGCTCAACGCCTAGCTCTGGAAACACCATATATTTT. Protein sequence: CASSSTPSSGNTIYF.

CDR3 sequence: CASSQIGQETQYF. Written as DNA, the CDR3 is TGCGCCAGCAGCCAAATCGGACAAGAGACCCAGTACTTC. The chain couples TRBV4-1 to TRBJ2-5; D unclear. Germline loops: CDR1 MGHRA, CDR2 YSYEKL. Between the trimmed V and J ends, which lost 2 bases and 2 bases, there was a span of 6 bases. This CDR3 is 13 amino acids long.

V usage is TRBV7-6 and J usage is TRBJ2-7, with D hard to call. Between the trimmed V and J ends, which lost 0 bases and 7 bases, there was a span of 13 bases. Germline V lookup: CDR1 SGHVS, CDR2 FNYEAQ. The CDR3 totals 14 residues. The CDR3 sequence is CASSLALDTREQYF. Here the CDR3 DNA reads TGTGCCAGCAGCTTAGCCTTAGATACTCGGGAGCAGTACTTC.

The chain recombines TRBV20-1 with TRBJ2-3, with D unresolved. Per germline, CDR1 DFQATT and CDR2 SNEGSKA (reference sequence). Trimming removed 1 base from V and 2 bases from J, with 4 bases in between. The length of the CDR3 is 12 residues. CDR3 loop: CSARGHTDTQYF. The CDR3 nucleotides are TGCAGTGCTAGAGGGCACACAGATACGCAGTATTTT.